The sequence of this T cell receptor (beta chain) was determined in a study of blood T cell repertoires in COVID-19. About the study: The United States, Italy and Spain were the sources of the acute and convalescent COVID-19 samples. The analysed material was cDNA or gDNA that came from T cells, B-cell-depleted T cells, or PBMCs.

Germline lookup yields CDR1 MNHEY and CDR2 SMNVEV (reference sequence). J lost 6 bases, V lost 6 bases, and 5 bases had no gene match. This CDR3 has 13 residues. Participants came from fewer than 25 US areas, aged roughly 18 to 89 years. In assigning cohorts, the study relied on participant-reported clinical history. Assay: immunoSEQ multiplex PCR; the TCRdb copy retains only in-frame clones and omits some. Among about 250,000 clones listed, around 85% were seen once. J is TRBJ2-7 and V is TRBV27; 10 bases are a match to TRBD2. The clonotype was recovered from a woman in her twenties or thirties who had recovered from COVID-19. Sequenced input: PBMCs or T cells enriched from blood (not recorded which). This chain's CDR3 is CASRPAGGREQYF. CDR3 sequence (DNA): TGTGCCAGCAGACCAGCGGGGGGGCGCGAGCAGTACTTC.